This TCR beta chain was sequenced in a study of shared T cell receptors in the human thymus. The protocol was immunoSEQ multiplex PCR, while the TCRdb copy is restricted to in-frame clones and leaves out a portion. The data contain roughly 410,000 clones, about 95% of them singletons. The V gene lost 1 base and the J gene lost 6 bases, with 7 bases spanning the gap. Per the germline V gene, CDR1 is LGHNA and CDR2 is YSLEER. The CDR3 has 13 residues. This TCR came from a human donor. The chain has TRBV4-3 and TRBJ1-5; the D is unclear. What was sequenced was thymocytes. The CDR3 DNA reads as TGCGCCAGCAGCCAAGTGCGGGGTCAGCCCCAGCATTTT. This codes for CASSQVRGQPQHF.